One sample yielded the 5 T cell receptor beta chains listed below, sequenced in a study of molecular identifiers for immune sequencing clone quantification. TCRdb re-analysed the PCR reads in MiXCR, keeping a single row per CDR3 protein. Among 90,000 to 120,000 distinct CDR3 sequences, roughly 38% were seen once, and the ten largest hold 4% to 5%. Source material: naive CD8+ T cells from blood, with Jurkat cell RNA spiked in. Noted subset: FACS-sorted CD8+CD4-CCR7+CD45RA+ naive T cells. The receptors were gathered from a human donor in good health. Some libraries in this study had Jurkat cell RNA spiked in.

This clonotype has at least ten counts. The J gene is TRBJ2-5, the V gene TRBV4-1; no firm D call. This CDR3 is 15 amino acids long. Germline V lookup: CDR1 MGHRA, CDR2 YSYEKL. With 2 bases removed from V and 0 bases from J, the gap between germline ends came to 10 bases. CDR3 DNA sequence: TGCGCCAGCAGCCAATGGTCCGGCTACCAAGAGACCCAGTACTTC. Amino acids: CASSQWSGYQETQYF.

The chain couples TRBV9 to TRBJ2-1, with D perhaps being TRBD1 or TRBD2 (6 bases each). The CDR3 has 14 amino acids. The V and J ends lost 4 bases and 10 bases respectively, with 18 bases between them. From germline, CDR1 is SGDLS and CDR2 YYNGEE. Here the CDR3 reads CASSPPGAIGEQFF. The CDR3 region has the DNA TGTGCCAGCAGCCCACCGGGGGCCATTGGAGAGCAGTTCTTC.

This clonotype was observed a few times. The CDR3: CASRRPGDYNEQFF. DNA of the CDR3: TGTGCCAGCAGACGTCCGGGCGATTACAATGAGCAGTTCTTC. This chain connects TRBV28 to TRBJ2-1; D gene ambiguous. Germline assignment: CDR1 MDHEN and CDR2 SYDVKM. CDR3 length: 14 residues. Trimming removed 6 bases at V and 4 bases at J, with 13 bases between.

This clonotype was observed many times. V usage is TRBV9 and J usage is TRBJ2-3, with 9 bases lining up with TRBD1. Germline V gene sequence: CDR1 SGDLS, CDR2 YYNGEE. The junction had 5 bases not matched to a gene; V was cut back by 3 bases and J by 3 bases. This CDR3 contains 15 residues. The CDR3 protein is CASSEQGAYTDTQYF. Here the CDR3 DNA reads TGTGCCAGCAGCGAACAGGGGGCTTATACAGATACGCAGTATTTT.

The chain joins TRBV7-9 to TRBJ2-7; D not resolved. This CDR3 comprises 13 residues. V gave up 3 bases and J gave up 3 bases, with 9 bases separating them. Germline V CDR1 and CDR2: SEHNR, FQNEAQ (reference sequence). The CDR3 reads CASSFGRFYEQYF. The CDR3 nucleotides are TGTGCCAGCAGCTTCGGTCGGTTCTACGAGCAGTACTTC.